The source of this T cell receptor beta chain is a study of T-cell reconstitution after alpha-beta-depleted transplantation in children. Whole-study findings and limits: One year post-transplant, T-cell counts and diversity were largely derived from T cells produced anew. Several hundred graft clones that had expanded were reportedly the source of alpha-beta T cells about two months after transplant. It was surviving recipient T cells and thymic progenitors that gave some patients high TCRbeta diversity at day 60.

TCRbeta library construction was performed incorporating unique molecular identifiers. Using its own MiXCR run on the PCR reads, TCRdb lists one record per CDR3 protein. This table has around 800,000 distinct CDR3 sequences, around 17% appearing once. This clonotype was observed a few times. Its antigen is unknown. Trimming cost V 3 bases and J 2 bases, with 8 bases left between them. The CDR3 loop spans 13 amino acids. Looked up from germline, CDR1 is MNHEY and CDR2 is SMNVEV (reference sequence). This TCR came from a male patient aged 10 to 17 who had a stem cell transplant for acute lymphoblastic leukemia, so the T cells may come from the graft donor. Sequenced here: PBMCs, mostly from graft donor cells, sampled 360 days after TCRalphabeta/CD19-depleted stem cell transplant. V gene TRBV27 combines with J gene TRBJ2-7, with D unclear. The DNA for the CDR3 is TGTGCCAGCAGTTTGACGGAAACCTACGAGCAGTACTTC. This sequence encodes CASSLTETYEQYF.